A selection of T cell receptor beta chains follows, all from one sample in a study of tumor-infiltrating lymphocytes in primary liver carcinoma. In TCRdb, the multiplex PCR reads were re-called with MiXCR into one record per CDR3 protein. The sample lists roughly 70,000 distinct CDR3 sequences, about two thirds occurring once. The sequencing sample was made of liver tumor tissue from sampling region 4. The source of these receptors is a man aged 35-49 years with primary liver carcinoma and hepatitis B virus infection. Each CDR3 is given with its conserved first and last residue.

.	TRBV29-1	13	CNGRTSGFNEQYF
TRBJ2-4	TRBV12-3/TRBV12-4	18	CASSLRDGADIAKNIQYF
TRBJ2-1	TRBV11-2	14	CASSLYRLASEQLF
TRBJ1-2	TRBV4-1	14	CASSQYRDSYGYTF
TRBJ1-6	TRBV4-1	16	CASSHRLQGADSSLHF
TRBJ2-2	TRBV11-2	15	CANSFAGSKTGELFF
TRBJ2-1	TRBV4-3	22	CASSQGLGLARWPTGSYDEQFF
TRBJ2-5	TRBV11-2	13	CANSLVLEETQYF
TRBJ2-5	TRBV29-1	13	CSVRESPREIQYF
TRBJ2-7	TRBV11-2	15	CASNLVEDHEYEQYF
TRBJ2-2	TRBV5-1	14	CASSLSTNTGELFF
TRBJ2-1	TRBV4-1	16	CASSQEAATGYNEQFF
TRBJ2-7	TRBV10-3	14	CAISDSRAFGEQYF
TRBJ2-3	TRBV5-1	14	CASSQEWLADTQYF
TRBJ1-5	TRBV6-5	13	CASSYWRNQSQHF
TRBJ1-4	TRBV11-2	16	CISSPGIAPTNEKLFF
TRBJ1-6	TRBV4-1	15	CASSQDSTGNSPLHF
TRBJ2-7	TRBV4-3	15	CASSQDRANGYEQYF
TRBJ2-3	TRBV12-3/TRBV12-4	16	CASSPGLAGGADTQYF
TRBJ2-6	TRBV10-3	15	CAISMGGHGANVLTF
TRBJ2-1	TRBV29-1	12	CSVEAMGNEQFF
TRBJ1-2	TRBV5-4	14	CANSRDRGLRGYTF
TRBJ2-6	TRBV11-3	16	CASSSTAQSGANTLTF
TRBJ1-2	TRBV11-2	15	CASGLGVTALGGYTF
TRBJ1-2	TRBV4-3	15	CASGPGTGVIYGYTF
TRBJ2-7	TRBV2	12	CASSRGQDEQYF
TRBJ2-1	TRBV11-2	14	CASNLSGSSNEQFF
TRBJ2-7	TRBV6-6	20	CASSYSYQGTPTSGTYEQYF
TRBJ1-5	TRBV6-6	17	CASSGTHGVYSNQPQHF
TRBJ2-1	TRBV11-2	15	CASSLARAYTNEQFF
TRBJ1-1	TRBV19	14	CASSTKTGGAPAFF
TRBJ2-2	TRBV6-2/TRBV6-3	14	CASSYSSDTGELFF
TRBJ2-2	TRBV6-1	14	CASSGLVIAGELFF
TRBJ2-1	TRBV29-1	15	CSSTGTQRSYNEQFF
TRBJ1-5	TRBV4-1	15	CASSPQGNNNQPQHF
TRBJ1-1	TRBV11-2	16	CVSSRGGAWVFTEAFF